This is a list of T cell receptor beta chains from one sample in a study of blood T cell repertoires in COVID-19. Some clones are missing from TCRdb's copy, which holds only in-frame ones; the method was immunoSEQ multiplex PCR. The sample lists hundreds of thousands of clones; roughly 87% were seen once. The sequenced material came from peripheral blood. The receptors derive from a man younger than 30 with active or convalescent COVID-19. Each CDR3 is given with its conserved first and last residue. D genes are given only for firm matches. Some rows have no size entry. The others give once, few or many, or a class for an expanded clone.

size	V	J	D	DNA	CDR3
-	TRBV6-2/TRBV6-3	TRBJ2-1	TRBD2	TGTGCCAGCAGTCAGACTAGCGGGGCCCAAAGCTCCTACAATGAGCAGTTCTTC	CASSQTSGAQSSYNEQFF
-	TRBV10-3	TRBJ2-7	TRBD2	TGTGCCATCAGTGATTTGGGGGAGCGGGGATACGAGCAGTACTTC	CAISDLGERGYEQYF
few	TRBV9	TRBJ1-2	TRBD1	TGTGCCAGCAGCCCCACAGCGGGACAGGGGATGGGAGGCTACACCTTC	CASSPTAGQGMGGYTF
once	TRBV6-5	TRBJ1-2	TRBD1	TGTGCCAGCAGAAGGGGACAGAACTATGGCTACACCTTC	CASRRGQNYGYTF
-	TRBV27	TRBJ2-7	TRBD1	TGTGCCAGCAGTCCGACAGGGCCAACCTACGAGCAGTACTTC	CASSPTGPTYEQYF
-	TRBV15	TRBJ1-5	-	TGTGCCACCAGCAGAGGGGGGGACCAGCCCCAGCATTTT	CATSRGGDQPQHF
-	TRBV5-6	TRBJ1-2	TRBD1	TGTGCCAGCAGCGTACTACCGGGACAGGGGGCGAGCTACACCTTC	CASSVLPGQGASYTF
-	TRBV10-3	TRBJ2-3	TRBD2	TGTGCCATCAGAGGACTAGCGGGGGGTCGCACAGATACGCAGTATTTT	CAIRGLAGGRTDTQYF
-	TRBV5-4	TRBJ1-1	-	TGTGCCAGCAGCTTGTTCAGGATGGAAGCTTTCTTT	CASSLFRMEAFF
-	TRBV19	TRBJ1-4	-	TGTGCCAGTAGTACGAATCTATTCGAAAAACTGTTTTTT	CASSTNLFEKLFF
-	TRBV21-1	TRBJ1-2	-	TGTGCCAGCAGCAAACCGGGCGGGGCTGGCTACACCTTC	CASSKPGGAGYTF
-	TRBV14	TRBJ1-1	-	TGTGCCAGCAGCCAAGTAGTAGATGTCACTGAAGCTTTCTTT	CASSQVVDVTEAFF
-	TRBV28	TRBJ2-1	TRBD1	TGTGCCAGCAGCCTTTCGACAGGGGCCTTTTACAATGAGCAGTTCTTC	CASSLSTGAFYNEQFF
-	TRBV29-1	TRBJ2-1	-	TGCAGCGTTGGGTTTCTAGTCGTAGGGGTAAGTGAGCAGTTCTTC	CSVGFLVVGVSEQFF
-	TRBV4-1	TRBJ2-3	TRBD2	TGCGCCAGCAGCCAAGTCATAGCGGGAGGTATTGCTACGCAGTATTTT	CASSQVIAGGIATQYF
-	TRBV2	TRBJ2-3	TRBD1	TGTGCCAGCAGTGGATACCGGGACAGTAGCACAGATACGCAGTATTTT	CASSGYRDSSTDTQYF
-	TRBV19	TRBJ2-7	TRBD2	TGTGCCAGTACCCCCGGGGGGGGAGGCTACGAGCAGTACTTC	CASTPGGGGYEQYF
-	TRBV29-1	TRBJ1-1	-	TGCAGCGATGGGAGACTTAACACTGAAGCTTTCTTT	CSDGRLNTEAFF
-	TRBV14	TRBJ1-6	TRBD1	TGTGCCAGCAGCCGGGGGACAGGGGATTCACCCCTCCACTTT	CASSRGTGDSPLHF
-	TRBV10-3	TRBJ2-3	TRBD2	TGTGCCATCAGTGGCTCTAGCGGGGGCGACACAGATACGCAGTATTTT	CAISGSSGGDTDTQYF
-	TRBV2	TRBJ1-2	-	TGTGCCAGTCATGTTGCGAGCTATGGCTACACCTTC	CASHVASYGYTF
-	TRBV5-4	TRBJ2-7	TRBD2	TGTGCCAGCAGCCAGGGGACTAGCGGGAGAAGCGAGCAGTACTTC	CASSQGTSGRSEQYF
-	TRBV4-1	TRBJ2-1	-	TGCGCCAGCAGCCAAGAAGGACCCAGGGATGAGCAGTTCTTC	CASSQEGPRDEQFF
-	TRBV3-1/TRBV3-2	TRBJ2-2	-	TGTGCCAGCAGCCAAGGACTAGGCGGGACCGGGGAGCTGTTTTTT	CASSQGLGGTGELFF
-	TRBV5-4	TRBJ2-1	-	TGTGCCAGCAGCTTCGGGTTGAATGAGCAGTTCTTC	CASSFGLNEQFF
once	TRBV5-1	TRBJ2-7	TRBD2	TGCGCCAGCAGCCCCTCCGGGACTAGCTACGAGCAGTACTTC	CASSPSGTSYEQYF
-	TRBV9	TRBJ2-7	TRBD1	TGTGCCAGCAGCGTAACCGGGACAGGCTACGAGCAGTACTTC	CASSVTGTGYEQYF
-	TRBV27	TRBJ1-1	-	TGTGCCAGCAGTTTAATTCCGGGATTGAACACTGAAGCTTTCTTT	CASSLIPGLNTEAFF
-	TRBV27	TRBJ1-6	-	TGTGCCAGCAGACCCAAGACTACGGGACACCTTAATTCACCCCTCCACTTT	CASRPKTTGHLNSPLHF
-	TRBV19	TRBJ1-4	-	TGTGCCAGTAGTAGTCGCGCGGATGAAAAACTGTTTTTT	CASSSRADEKLFF
-	TRBV19	TRBJ1-5	-	TGTGCCAGTGGGCCCCCTCCGGTTGGCAATCAGCCCCAGCATTTT	CASGPPPVGNQPQHF
once	TRBV28	TRBJ2-7	TRBD2	TGTGCCAGCAGTTTATCACTGCCCACTAGCGGGAGTTTCTCCTACGAGCAGTACTTC	CASSLSLPTSGSFSYEQYF
-	TRBV30	TRBJ2-1	TRBD2	TGTGCCTGGAGTGTACGACTAGCGGGGATCGATGAGCAGTTCTTC	CAWSVRLAGIDEQFF
-	TRBV5-4	TRBJ1-1	-	TGTGCCAGCAGCCCGTACGGGGGGGGAAGCACTGAAGCTTTCTTT	CASSPYGGGSTEAFF
once	TRBV19	TRBJ1-2	-	TGTGCCAGTAGTACGGGACATCCAGCTAACTATGGCTACACCTTC	CASSTGHPANYGYTF
once	TRBV5-4	TRBJ1-2	TRBD1	TGTGCCAGCAGCTTGGATGTACGGGACAGCCTTTTCTATGGCTACACCTTC	CASSLDVRDSLFYGYTF
-	TRBV11-3	TRBJ2-3	TRBD1	TGTGCCAGCAGCCAGTGGACAGGGAAAGCAGATACGCAGTATTTT	CASSQWTGKADTQYF
-	TRBV19	TRBJ1-2	-	TGTGCCAGTAGTATTAACAGACCTAACTATGGCTACACCTTC	CASSINRPNYGYTF
few	TRBV23-1	TRBJ1-6	TRBD1	TGCGCCAGCAGTCACCCCGACAGGGTTGATTCACCCCTCCACTTT	CASSHPDRVDSPLHF
-	TRBV27	TRBJ1-5	-	TGTGCCAGCAGTTTTAGTAGCAATCAGCCCCAGCATTTT	CASSFSSNQPQHF
-	TRBV4-3	TRBJ2-1	TRBD2	TGCGCCAGCAGCCAAGATGGTAGCGGGAGCTCCTACAATGAGCAGTTCTTC	CASSQDGSGSSYNEQFF
-	TRBV4-3	TRBJ2-1	TRBD2	TGCGCCAGCAGCCAGGGAGCGGGAGGGCCTCACAATGAGCAGTTCTTC	CASSQGAGGPHNEQFF
-	TRBV29-1	TRBJ2-5	TRBD2	TGCAGCGTTGTCCCCGGGACTAGCGGGACAGTCCAAGAGACCCAGTACTTC	CSVVPGTSGTVQETQYF
-	TRBV19	TRBJ1-1	-	TGTGCCAGTACCCCTGGGAGGGGAAGAGGTACTGAAGCTTTCTTT	CASTPGRGRGTEAFF
-	TRBV6-4	TRBJ1-1	TRBD1	TGTGCCAGCAGAGAACAGGGGGACACTGAAGCTTTCTTT	CASREQGDTEAFF
-	TRBV7-2	TRBJ2-1	-	TGTGCCAGCAGCTTTGCCCGACAGGATTACAATGAGCAGTTCTTC	CASSFARQDYNEQFF